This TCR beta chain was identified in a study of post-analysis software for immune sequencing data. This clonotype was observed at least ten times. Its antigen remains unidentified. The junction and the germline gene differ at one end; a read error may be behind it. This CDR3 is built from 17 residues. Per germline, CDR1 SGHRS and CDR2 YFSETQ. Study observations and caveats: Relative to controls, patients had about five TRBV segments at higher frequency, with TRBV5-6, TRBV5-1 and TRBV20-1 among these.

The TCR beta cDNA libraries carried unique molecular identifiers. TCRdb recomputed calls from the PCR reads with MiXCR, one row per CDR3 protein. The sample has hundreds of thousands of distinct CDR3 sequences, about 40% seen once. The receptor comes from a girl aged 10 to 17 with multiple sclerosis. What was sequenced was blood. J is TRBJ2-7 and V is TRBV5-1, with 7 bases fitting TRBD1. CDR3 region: CASSLDQAGGLSSEQYF. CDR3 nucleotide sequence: TGCGCCAGCAGCTTGGATCAGGCAGGGGGTCTGTCCTCCGAGCAGTACTTC.